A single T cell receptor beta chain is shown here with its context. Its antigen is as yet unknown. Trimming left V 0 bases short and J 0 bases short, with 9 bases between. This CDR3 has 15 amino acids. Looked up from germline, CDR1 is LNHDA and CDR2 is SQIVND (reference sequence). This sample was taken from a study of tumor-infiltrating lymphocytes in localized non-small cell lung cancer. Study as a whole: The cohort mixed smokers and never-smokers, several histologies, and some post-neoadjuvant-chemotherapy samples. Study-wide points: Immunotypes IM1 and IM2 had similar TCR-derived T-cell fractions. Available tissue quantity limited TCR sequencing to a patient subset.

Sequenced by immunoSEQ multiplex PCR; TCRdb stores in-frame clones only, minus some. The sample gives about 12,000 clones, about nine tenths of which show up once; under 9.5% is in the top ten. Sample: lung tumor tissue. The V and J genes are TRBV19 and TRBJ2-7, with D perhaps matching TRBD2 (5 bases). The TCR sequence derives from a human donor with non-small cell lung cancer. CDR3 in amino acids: CASSIDEGSSYEQYF. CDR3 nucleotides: TGTGCCAGTAGTATAGATGAGGGTAGCTCCTACGAGCAGTACTTC.